These T cell receptor beta chains were read from a single sample in a study of blood T cell repertoires in COVID-19. Generated by immunoSEQ multiplex PCR, the TCRdb table keeps only in-frame clones and is missing some. The data hold approximately 160,000 clones, with around 88% observed a single time. Sequencing was performed on PBMCs or T cells enriched from blood (not recorded which). The receptors come from a woman aged 50 to 60 in a cohort exposed to, infected with or recovered from COVID-19 (not recorded which). Each CDR3 is given with its conserved first and last residue. A D gene is named only where the DNA matches it firmly. Expanded clones are given a class, and other clones once, few, many or no size at all.

CSASLGIGGINTEAFF	TGCAGTGCTAGTCTTGGTATAGGGGGCATTAACACTGAAGCTTTCTTT	-	TRBD1	16	TRBJ1-1	TRBV20-1
CASTRAGRAFF	TGTGCCAGTACCCGCGCAGGGAGGGCTTTCTTT	once	-	11	TRBJ1-1	TRBV19
CASSMGQKPYEQYF	TGTGCCAGTAGTATGGGACAGAAACCCTACGAGCAGTACTTC	few	TRBD1	14	TRBJ2-7	TRBV19
CASEFRSGGRNYGYTF	TGTGCCAGTGAGTTCCGAAGCGGGGGCCGAAACTATGGCTACACCTTC	-	-	16	TRBJ1-2	TRBV19
CASSRLADSPLHF	TGTGCCAGCAGCCGTCTAGCGGATTCACCCCTCCACTTT	-	-	13	TRBJ1-6	TRBV28
CASSKTSGSGYNEQFF	TGTGCCAGCAGCAAGACGAGCGGGAGTGGTTACAATGAGCAGTTCTTC	-	TRBD2	16	TRBJ2-1	TRBV7-3
CASRGGHGNTEAFF	TGTGCCAGCAGGGGCGGACATGGGAACACTGAAGCTTTCTTT	-	-	14	TRBJ1-1	TRBV6-5
CASGLRRDLVEAFF	TGTGCCAGCGGGTTACGGAGGGACTTAGTTGAAGCTTTCTTT	-	-	14	TRBJ1-1	TRBV5-8
CASSLWAGQETQYF	TGTGCCAGCAGCTTATGGGCAGGTCAAGAGACCCAGTACTTC	-	-	14	TRBJ2-5	TRBV7-9
CASSSQHNEQFF	TGTGCCAGCAGCTCACAGCACAATGAGCAGTTCTTC	once	-	12	TRBJ2-1	TRBV11-3
CASSSGRHPAEYNEQFF	TGTGCCAGCAGCAGCGGCCGCCACCCGGCGGAGTACAATGAGCAGTTCTTC	-	-	17	TRBJ2-1	TRBV7-3
CASSLPGPRDYTF	TGTGCCAGCAGTCTCCCGGGCCCCCGGGACTACACCTTC	-	-	13	TRBJ1-2	TRBV12-3/TRBV12-4
CASSQDSGGAFF	TGTGCCAGCAGCCAGGACAGCGGGGGAGCTTTCTTT	-	-	12	TRBJ1-1	TRBV3-1/TRBV3-2
CASSQTGAAEAFF	TGCGCCAGCAGCCAAACGGGTGCGGCTGAAGCTTTCTTT	few	-	13	TRBJ1-1	TRBV4-3
CASSEPGQGKDTQYF	TGTGCCAGCAGTGAACCGGGACAGGGGAAAGATACGCAGTATTTT	-	TRBD1	15	TRBJ2-3	TRBV6-1
CAISPRDTQYF	TGTGCCATCAGTCCCAGAGATACGCAGTATTTT	-	-	11	TRBJ2-3	TRBV10-3
CASSFHKRQGNSPLHF	TGTGCCAGCAGTTTTCACAAAAGACAGGGTAATTCACCCCTCCACTTT	-	TRBD1	16	TRBJ1-6	TRBV6-5
CASSFSGELSYEQYF	TGTGCCAGCAGCTTTAGCGGGGAACTCTCCTACGAGCAGTACTTC	-	TRBD2	15	TRBJ2-7	TRBV7-2
CAISEGTGVYGYTF	TGTGCCATCAGTGAGGGAACAGGGGTCTATGGCTACACCTTC	-	TRBD1	14	TRBJ1-2	TRBV10-3
CASSLAGQGRANEKLFF	TGCGCCAGCAGTTTGGCGGGACAGGGAAGGGCTAATGAAAAACTGTTTTTT	-	TRBD1	17	TRBJ1-4	TRBV5-1
CASRGGGSQETQYF	TGTGCCAGTAGGGGCGGGGGGTCCCAAGAGACCCAGTACTTC	-	TRBD2	14	TRBJ2-5	TRBV19
CASSRDRKNSPLHF	TGTGCCAGCAGTCGGGACAGAAAAAATTCACCCCTCCACTTT	-	TRBD1	14	TRBJ1-6	TRBV2
CASSTEDRSGNTIYF	TGTGCCAGTAGTACGGAGGACAGGTCTGGAAACACCATATATTTT	-	TRBD1	15	TRBJ1-3	TRBV19
CASRGSGGYEQFF	TGTGCCAGCAGGGGTAGCGGGGGTTATGAGCAGTTCTTC	-	TRBD2	13	TRBJ2-1	TRBV28
CASSLTGQGSRYGYTF	TGTGCCAGCAGTTTAACCGGACAGGGGAGTCGCTATGGCTACACCTTC	-	TRBD1	16	TRBJ1-2	TRBV28
CASSLGQSYNSPLHF	TGTGCCAGCAGCTTAGGACAGAGCTATAATTCACCCCTCCACTTT	-	-	15	TRBJ1-6	TRBV7-8
CASSERRGFTDTQYF	TGTGCCAGCTCCGAACGGCGGGGATTCACAGATACGCAGTATTTT	-	-	15	TRBJ2-3	TRBV6-5
CASSLTSPTDTQYF	TGTGCCAGCAGCTTAACTAGCCCAACAGATACGCAGTATTTT	-	-	14	TRBJ2-3	TRBV7-9
CARTGGSTDTQYF	TGTGCCAGAACAGGGGGAAGTACAGATACGCAGTATTTT	-	TRBD1	13	TRBJ2-3	TRBV2
CASSLVGGNTGELFF	TGTGCCAGCAGCTTGGTGGGGGGGAACACCGGGGAGCTGTTTTTT	-	-	15	TRBJ2-2	TRBV27
CASSRGQGTYEQYF	TGTGCCAGCAGTCGAGGACAGGGAACCTACGAGCAGTACTTC	-	TRBD1	14	TRBJ2-7	TRBV4-2
CASSLERGLNYGYTF	TGTGCCAGCAGCTTAGAGCGGGGCCTAAACTATGGCTACACCTTC	-	-	15	TRBJ1-2	TRBV7-9
CASSPRTGRYEKLFF	TGTGCCAGTAGTCCTCGGACAGGGAGGTATGAAAAACTGTTTTTT	-	TRBD1	15	TRBJ1-4	TRBV19
CAWSTPRTASNEKLFF	TGTGCCTGGAGTACGCCACGGACAGCAAGCAATGAAAAACTGTTTTTT	once	-	16	TRBJ1-4	TRBV30
CASSKRTVDSSPSIF	TGTGCCAGCAGCAAGAGGACAGTCGATTCTTCTCCCTCGATTTTT	-	-	15	TRBJ1-4	TRBV5-8
CASSLRAGSSYEQYF	TGTGCCAGCAGCCTCCGGGCGGGAAGCTCCTACGAGCAGTACTTC	-	-	15	TRBJ2-7	TRBV7-9
CASSLAPVGQGLGEQYF	TGTGCCAGTAGTCTGGCCCCGGTCGGACAGGGTCTTGGCGAGCAGTACTTC	few	TRBD1	17	TRBJ2-7	TRBV19
CATDISAQFF	TGTGCCACCGATATTAGCGCGCAGTTCTTC	-	-	10	TRBJ2-1	TRBV2
CASLSDRGLRNEAFF	TGTGCCAGTTTGTCTGACAGGGGGCTAAGGAACGAAGCTTTCTTT	-	TRBD1	15	TRBJ1-1	TRBV19
CASSLEAGDEAFF	TGTGCCAGCAGCCTAGAAGCGGGAGACGAAGCTTTCTTT	-	-	13	TRBJ1-1	TRBV3-1/TRBV3-2
CASSTGHGYTF	TGTGCCAGTAGTACAGGGCATGGCTACACCTTC	-	-	11	TRBJ1-2	TRBV19
CASSPGGAGGILSYNEQFF	TGTGCCAGCAGCCCCGGTGGGGCAGGGGGCATTCTCTCCTACAATGAGCAGTTCTTC	-	TRBD1	19	TRBJ2-1	TRBV5-4
CASGSGTENQPQHF	TGTGCCAGCGGTTCAGGGACAGAGAATCAGCCCCAGCATTTT	-	TRBD1	14	TRBJ1-5	TRBV2
CASSSSGEGNEKLFF	TGTGCCAGCAGTTCTAGCGGGGAAGGGAATGAAAAACTGTTTTTT	-	-	15	TRBJ1-4	TRBV28
CASSLMTGGFVFDYEQYF	TGTGCCAGCAGCCTTATGACAGGGGGCTTTGTTTTTGACTACGAGCAGTACTTC	-	TRBD1	18	TRBJ2-7	TRBV7-2
CASSQSRVVTEAFF	TGTGCCAGCAGCCAGTCCAGGGTTGTCACTGAAGCTTTCTTT	-	-	14	TRBJ1-1	TRBV6-5
CASSEPNQPQHF	TGTGCCAGCAGTGAACCTAATCAGCCCCAGCATTTT	-	-	12	TRBJ1-5	TRBV6-1
CASSSGGGRGYTF	TGTGCCAGCAGTTCGGGAGGGGGACGTGGCTACACCTTC	few	-	13	TRBJ1-2	TRBV6-5